The T cell receptor beta chain described here comes from a study of spatial heterogeneity in lung cancer. General observations from the study: Tumor TCRs that were ubiquitous and expanded showed up in blood more at resection than follow-up.

The CDR3 contains 18 residues. The time point: blood at routine non-recurrence follow-up after resection. Sequencing was performed on whole RNA extracted from tumor and nontumor lung tissue, or from frozen PBMC, and the material was left unsorted. Using its own MiXCR run on the 5' RACE reads, TCRdb lists one record per CDR3 protein. Among 95,000 to 120,000 distinct CDR3 sequences, less than 14% were seen once, and the ten largest hold about 24%. This clonotype was counted only a few times. Its antigen is as yet unknown. The sequenced sample was PBMCs, obtained at follow-up. J is TRBJ2-1 and V is TRBV21-1; the D call of TRBD2 is as the table states it, not checked on the DNA. TRBV21-1 is termed a pseudogene. This TCR derives from a female donor with early-stage non-small cell lung cancer. This CDR3 reads CASSPRPRFGLAGDEQFF. The CDR3 coding sequence is TGTGCCAGCAGCCCTCGACCCCGGTTCGGACTAGCGGGAGATGAGCAGTTCTTC.